This T cell receptor (beta chain) was identified in a study of shared clonotypes between healthy human individuals. Study-level information: The cohort comprised a couple of women and a few men. Their ages spanned 18 to 49 years.

Authors' analysis steps: With immunoSEQ giving junction-only sequences and no quality scores, filtering differed. Assay used: immunoSEQ multiplex PCR; TCRdb lists only in-frame clones, some missing. The V and J calls and clone size are taken from that table; D and trimming were inferred from the DNA. Seen here are fewer than 650,000 clones, about 79% observed once, and the top ten hold 13%. Points on this clone: The likely explanation is a read error, given a far larger clone one base away.

Genomic DNA for unsorted samples, which was extracted with the QIAamp DNA Blood Mini kit, came from some 84 million PBMCs. The CDR3 loop spans 13 amino acids. Germline CDR1 and CDR2: MNHEY and SVGAGI. The V segment lost 6 bases and the J segment 6 bases; nucleotides outside the gene matches: 2. The sequence came from a woman in her 40s in good health. Some clones in this sample may be carry-over from other donors' samples. The chain carries TRBV6-5 and TRBJ2-2, with TRBD1 matching 9 bases. Input material: PBMCs. The CDR3 loop reads CASSTGGAGELFF. The CDR3, as DNA: TGTGCCAGCAGCACAGGGGGCGCCGGGGAGCTGTTTTTT.